This T cell receptor beta chain was sequenced during a study of T cells expressing NK-cell markers. Whole-study context: One of eight sequenced donors was HCMV-seronegative; the other seven were seropositive. Findings and caveats of the study: The same clonotypes also predominated in the CD3+CD56-NKG2C+ fraction of four donors.

Regarding this clonotype: Its specificity is unknown.

The CDR3 extends over 15 amino acids. Germline loops: CDR1 MRHNA, CDR2 SNTAGT. TCRdb re-called the 5' RACE reads and gives one entry per CDR3 protein, without DNA. The sample data list thousands of distinct CDR3 sequences. Sequencing was performed on blood T cells: a sorted CD56 or NKG2C T cell subset, CD4+ or CD8+ T cells, or bulk PBMC T cells (not recorded which). This clonotype originated in a young man in good health. The chain recombines TRBV6-4 with TRBJ2-1; TCRdb designates TRBD2, a call that cannot be tested without DNA. The CDR3 loop is CASSETAGGPNEQFF.